What follows is one TCR beta chain and its context. These data belong to a study of blood T cell repertoires in COVID-19. Whole-study context: Researchers got acute and convalescent COVID-19 samples from the United States, Italy and Spain. T cells, B-cell-depleted T cells, or PBMCs provided the cDNA or gDNA that served as material.

Authors' processing steps: Estimation of nucleated cell counts was performed using reference gene primer amplification. Sequenced by immunoSEQ multiplex PCR; TCRdb stores in-frame clones only, minus some. V, J and clone size derive from that table, while D and trimming were established from the DNA sequence. The table records a few hundred thousand clones, 80% to 90% of them present only once. The study assigned cohorts using participant-reported clinical history. V shed 6 bases and J 0 bases; nucleotides not matched to a gene: 7. The CDR3 has 16 residues. Germline V lookup: CDR1 GTSNPN, CDR2 SVGIG (reference sequence).

The chain couples TRBV30 to TRBJ1-4, with TRBD1 matching 10 bases. This TCR came from a woman in her fifties or sixties in a cohort exposed to, infected with or recovered from COVID-19 (not recorded which). The sequenced sample consisted of PBMCs or T cells enriched from blood (not recorded which). This chain's CDR3 is CACLGTGDSTNEKLFF. The CDR3 nucleotides read TGTGCCTGCCTCGGGACAGGGGACTCAACTAATGAAAAACTGTTTTTT.